Below, one T cell receptor beta chain is given with its context. The data belong to a study of cytotoxic CD8 clonotypes in ibrutinib-treated CLL. About the study: The average sample held around 280,000 productive templates and 94,082 productive rearrangements.

The CDR3 is 14 residues long. The V gene end was trimmed by 3 bases and the J gene end by 7 bases; junction bases not matched to a gene: 7. CDR1 is SGDLS and CDR2 is YYNGEE in the germline V gene. This table comes from immunoSEQ multiplex PCR, and its TCRdb copy is limited to in-frame clones, with some not included. The repertoire holds a few hundred thousand clones, with roughly 80% as singletons. This rearrangement joins TRBV9 to TRBJ2-1, with TRBD2 identical over 7 bases. The sequenced sample was PBMCs, obtained before ibrutinib treatment. This clonotype was sampled from a human donor with chronic lymphocytic leukemia. CDR3 loop: CASSARTSRNEQFF. CDR3 in DNA: TGTGCCAGCAGCGCCCGGACTAGTAGGAATGAGCAGTTCTTC. Filled out from reference TRBV9 and TRBJ2-1, the complete variable domain reads DSGVTQTPKHLITATGQRVTLRCSPRSGDLSVYWYQQSLDQGLQFLIQYYNGEERAKGNILERFSAQQFPDLHSELNLSSLELGDSALYFCASSARTSRNEQFFGPGTRLTVL.